The 24 T cell receptor beta chains presented below share a single source sample, sequenced in a study of vaccination and CD4 T cells after COVID-19. Treatment noted: roughly 10-day PBMC culture with coronavirus spike peptide pools or control peptides (ViraFEST assay). The antigens these receptors bind are not known. Oncomine TCR Beta short-read sequencing was applied to DNA from cultured CD4+ T cells. MiXCR, applied by TCRdb to the PCR reads, yields one record per CDR3 protein. This sample has about 19,000 distinct CDR3 sequences, with approximately 33% found just once. The sequencing sample was made of cultured CD4+ T cells from blood. Every receptor here comes from a human donor with COVID-19.

This chain connects TRBV7-9 to TRBJ2-1; weak D call: TRBD1 (5 bases). Germline lookup yields CDR1 SEHNR and CDR2 FQNEAQ (reference sequence). CDR3 length equals 11 residues. Trimming shortened V by 8 bases and J by 6 bases, and 8 bases separated the two germline ends. The CDR3 spells CASLQVNEQFF. In nucleotides, the CDR3 is TGTGCCAGCTTACAGGTCAATGAGCAGTTCTTC.

This clonotype turned up a few times. The chain is built from TRBV6-5 and TRBJ2-7; 8 bases agree with TRBD1. V gave up 4 bases and J gave up 4 bases; unmatched junction bases: 9. This CDR3 spans 15 amino acids. The germline V gene encodes CDR1 MNHEY and CDR2 SVGAGI. The CDR3: CASSSTAGGPYEQYF. The CDR3 DNA is TGTGCCAGCAGTTCCACTGCAGGGGGCCCTTACGAGCAGTACTTC.

This clonotype was seen a handful of times. The chain employs TRBV5-8 and TRBJ2-3; 10 nucleotides match TRBD1. V gave up 0 bases and J gave up 5 bases; unmatched junction bases: 3. Germline V lookup: CDR1 SGHTS, CDR2 YDEGEE. This CDR3 has 15 amino acids. CDR3 amino acids: CASSLAGTGEDTQYF. CDR3 DNA sequence: TGTGCCAGCAGCTTGGCCGGGACAGGGGAAGATACGCAGTATTTT. Full variable domain (missing parts from reference TRBV5-8 and TRBJ2-3): EAGVTQSPTHLIKTRGQQATLRCSPISGHTSVYWYQQALGLGLQFLLWYDEGEERNRGNFPPRFSGRQFPNYSSELNVNALELEDSALYLCASSLAGTGEDTQYFGPGTRLTVL.

This clonotype has more than one count but fewer than ten. The CDR3 DNA reads as TGTGCCACCAGCAGAGATAGGGATAGTAATGAAAAACTGTTTTTT. It codes for CATSRDRDSNEKLFF. This chain links TRBV15 with TRBJ1-4; D remains ambiguous. CDR1 LNHNV and CDR2 YYDKDF come from the germline V gene (reference sequence). CDR3 length: 15 residues. V was trimmed by 0 bases and J by 4 bases, leaving 9 bases between them.

The chain carries TRBV19 and TRBJ2-1, with a weak D call TRBD2 (7 bases). The V end was cut by 0 bases, the J end by 13 bases, with 13 bases between. The CDR3 runs to 13 residues. CDR1 and CDR2 from the germline V gene are LNHDA and SQIVND (reference sequence). CDR3 sequence: CASSIEGGAGQFF. CDR3 nucleotide sequence: TGTGCCAGTAGTATAGAAGGGGGGGCGGGTCAGTTCTTC.

The chain carries TRBV30 and TRBJ1-1; D not certain. Germline V CDR1 and CDR2: GTSNPN, SVGIG (reference sequence). Between the trimmed V and J ends, which lost 1 base and 0 bases, there was a span of 6 bases. This CDR3 is built from 13 residues. The CDR3: CAWSGSVNTEAFF. CDR3 in DNA: TGTGCCTGGAGTGGAAGCGTGAACACTGAAGCTTTCTTT. Complete variable domain (other parts from reference TRBV30 and TRBJ1-1): SQTIHQWPATLVQPVGSPLSLECTVEGTSNPNLYWYRQAAGRGLQLLFYSVGIGQISSEVPQNLSASRPQDRQFILSSKKLLLSDSGFYLCAWSGSVNTEAFFGQGTRLTVV.

There are a few counts of this clonotype. The rearrangement links TRBV10-3 to TRBJ2-2, with 7 bases matching TRBD1. The germline V gene has CDR1 ENHRY and CDR2 SYGVKD. There are 16 residues in the CDR3. The trim removed 6 bases at V and 6 bases at J, leaving 13 bases unmatched. CDR3 sequence reads: CAIRPERGRFAGELFF. The CDR3 DNA sequence: TGTGCCATCAGGCCGGAAAGGGGGCGATTCGCCGGGGAGCTGTTTTTT.

This clonotype appeared once. This chain links TRBV6-4 with TRBJ2-1; tentative D call: TRBD1 (5 bases). Trimming took off 0 bases at V and 5 bases at J, with 17 bases between the two ends. Germline V gene sequence: CDR1 MRHNA, CDR2 SNTAGT. This CDR3 has 17 residues. DNA of the CDR3: TGTGCCAGCAGTGACTCAGGAAGGGGCGTCGGGCACAATGAGCAGTTCTTC. It is translated as CASSDSGRGVGHNEQFF.

The genes are TRBV2 and TRBJ2-5; 7 nucleotides agree with TRBD1. The CDR3 loop spans 14 amino acids. From germline, CDR1 is SNHLY and CDR2 FYNNEI. Trimming removed 6 bases from V and 1 base from J; junction bases left unmatched: 5. As DNA, the CDR3 is TGTGCCAGCAGGGTCGGGACAGTCCAAGAGACCCAGTACTTC. It translates to CASRVGTVQETQYF.

Remarks on this clonotype: Because the CDR3 is missing its conserved closing phenylalanine or tryptophan, this is likely a read error. The chain recombines TRBV6-2 or TRBV6-3 with TRBJ1-5; tentatively, D is TRBD1 (6 bases). CDR1 and CDR2 (germline): MNHEY, SVGEGT. This CDR3 has 15 residues. V gave up 6 bases and J gave up 6 bases, with 18 bases separating them. CDR3 sequence: CASSEAGQLSQPQHL. CDR3 in DNA: TGTGCCAGCAGCGAGGCGGGACAACTCTCTCAGCCCCAGCATTTA.

This clonotype was observed a handful of times. The V gene is TRBV6-1, the J gene TRBJ2-5; 7 bases map to TRBD1. The CDR3 spans 14 residues. Unmatched junction bases numbered 6, after V lost 6 bases and J lost 2 bases. CDR1 is MNHNS and CDR2 is SASEGT in the germline V gene. As DNA, the CDR3 is TGTGCCAGCAGAATCGGACAGGCACAAGAGACCCAGTACTTC. Its translation: CASRIGQAQETQYF.

The chain employs TRBV19 and TRBJ2-2; 11 nucleotides line up with TRBD2. The CDR3 has 19 residues. CDR1 and CDR2 from the germline V gene are LNHDA and SQIVND (reference sequence). V lost 2 bases, J lost 0 bases, and 8 bases stayed unmatched. In DNA, the CDR3 is TGTGCCAGTAGTATACGGGGAGGGACTAGCGGAACGAACACCGGGGAGCTGTTTTTT. It encodes CASSIRGGTSGTNTGELFF.

The chain employs TRBV2 and TRBJ1-5; D remains unclear. This CDR3 has 14 residues. Looked up from germline, CDR1 is SNHLY and CDR2 is FYNNEI. V was pared by 6 bases and J by 0 bases, with 9 bases between. The CDR3 loop reads CASRTGYSNQPQHF. CDR3 coding DNA: TGTGCCAGCAGGACGGGCTATAGCAATCAGCCCCAGCATTTT.

This clonotype has a handful of counts. This chain uses TRBV25-1 with TRBJ2-2; the match to TRBD1 covers 10 bases. V shed 6 bases, J shed 4 bases, and the junction held 8 bases outside the gene matches. Germline V lookup: CDR1 MGHDK, CDR2 SYGVNS. The CDR3 is 16 amino acids. CDR3 sequence: CASRGGTGVSTGELFF. The CDR3 nucleotides are TGTGCCAGCAGGGGCGGGACAGGGGTGTCCACCGGGGAGCTGTTTTTT.

The CDR3 reads CASSLPGQNSPLHF. The CDR3 coding sequence is TGCGCCAGCAGCTTGCCTGGACAAAATTCACCCCTCCACTTT. V is TRBV5-1 and J is TRBJ1-6; perhaps TRBD1 as D (5 bases). Trimming stripped 1 base from V and 7 bases from J, with 9 bases between. This CDR3 region has 14 residues. CDR1 and CDR2 (germline): SGHRS, YFSETQ.

This clonotype was recorded a few times. The CDR3 coding sequence is TGTGCCAGCAGCTTAGAAGGGGGTAGCAATCAGCCCCAGCATTTT. It codes for CASSLEGGSNQPQHF. The V call is TRBV11-2, the J call TRBJ1-5, with D maybe TRBD1 (6 bases). This CDR3 has 15 amino acids. Trimming removed 0 bases at V and 0 bases at J, with 6 bases between. Germline V lookup: CDR1 SGHAT, CDR2 FQNNGV.

The chain uses TRBV15 and TRBJ2-6; possible D gene TRBD2, 7 bases. Germline-derived CDR1 and CDR2 are LNHNV and YYDKDF (reference sequence). This CDR3 contains 18 residues. The germline V and J ends were trimmed by 2 bases and 2 bases, with 16 bases remaining between them. In DNA, the CDR3 is TGTGCCACCAGCAGATCAAGGGGGGGCGCGGCTGGGGCCAACGTCCTGACTTTC. This gives the protein CATSRSRGGAAGANVLTF.

The chain uses TRBV5-4 and TRBJ1-1; 8 positions agree with TRBD1. This CDR3 has 16 amino acids. Germline CDR1 is SGHNT and CDR2 is YYREEE (reference sequence). The trim removed 3 bases at V and 11 bases at J, leaving 18 bases unmatched. The CDR3 nucleotides are TGTGCCAGCAGCTCTTTTACCTCGGGACAGGCCACCGATGCTTTCTTT. Amino acids: CASSSFTSGQATDAFF.

The rearrangement uses TRBV28 and TRBJ1-6; possibly TRBD1 for D (5 bases). From germline, CDR1 is MDHEN and CDR2 SYDVKM. CDR3 length: 15 residues. V was clipped by 5 bases and J by 5 bases, with 13 bases between them. This chain's CDR3 is CASSPPQGNNSPLHF. CDR3 coding DNA: TGTGCCAGCAGTCCACCCCAGGGCAATAATTCACCCCTCCACTTT.

The chain couples TRBV7-2 to TRBJ1-4; D possibly corresponds to TRBD1 (6 bases). Germline V gene lookup returns CDR1 SGHTA and CDR2 FQGNSA. This CDR3 comprises 17 residues. V was shortened by 2 bases and J by 7 bases, with 20 bases between the two germline ends. The CDR3: CASSLLRGRTGGEKLFF. The CDR3 bases are TGTGCCAGCAGCTTACTCAGGGGTCGGACGGGTGGTGAAAAACTGTTTTTT. Drawing the rest from reference TRBV7-2 and TRBJ1-4, the complete variable domain is GAGVSQSPSNKVTEKGKDVELRCDPISGHTALYWYRQSLGQGLEFLIYFQGNSAPDKSGLPSDRFSAERTGGSVSTLTIQRTQQEDSAVYLCASSLLRGRTGGEKLFFGSGTQLSVL.

This clonotype was observed once. One junction end disagrees with the germline gene, perhaps due to a read error. J is TRBJ1-3 and V is TRBV15; D uncertain. Germline CDR1 is LNHNV and CDR2 is YYDKDF (reference sequence). This CDR3 region has 15 residues. DNA for the CDR3: TGTGCCACCAGCAGAGACGGCGGTACTGGAAACATCATATATTTT. Protein: CATSRDGGTGNIIYF.

The chain combines TRBV6-5 with TRBJ1-2, with a weak D call TRBD1 (5 bases). CDR3 length equals 13 residues. V was pared by 2 bases and J by 5 bases, with 9 bases between. Germline assignment: CDR1 MNHEY and CDR2 SVGAGI. CDR3 bases: TGTGCCAGCAGTTACGATGGGACTTATGGCTACACCTTC. It yields the protein CASSYDGTYGYTF.

The chain has TRBV6-1 and TRBJ1-5; 7 bases fit TRBD1. This CDR3 region has 13 residues. Trimming at V came to 7 bases and at J to 5 bases, leaving 5 bases not matched to a gene. Germline loops: CDR1 MNHNS, CDR2 SASEGT. The CDR3 sequence is CASTPGQYQPQHF. CDR3 DNA: TGTGCCAGCACTCCGGGACAGTATCAGCCCCAGCATTTT.

This clonotype was seen a few times. The rearrangement joins TRBV20-1 to TRBJ1-4, with D possibly TRBD1 on 6 matching bases. With 4 bases removed from V and 0 bases from J, the gap between germline ends came to 15 bases. CDR1 is DFQATT, CDR2 SNEGSKA, per germline (reference sequence). CDR3 size: 16 residues. As DNA, the CDR3 is TGCAGTGCTACCCAGGACAGCCTTGCAACTAATGAAAAACTGTTTTTT. This gives the protein CSATQDSLATNEKLFF.